These T cell receptor beta chains were read from a single sample in a study of blood T cells in healthy people across ages. TCRdb reanalysed the 5' RACE reads using MiXCR and keeps one entry per CDR3 protein. The sample lists fewer than 1.5 million distinct CDR3 sequences, roughly 40% occurring once. The specimen sequenced was blood. The receptors stem from a woman between 18 and 29 years old in good health. Each CDR3 is given with its conserved first and last residue. Fields, in order: D gene, J gene, clone size, V gene, CDR3 length, CDR3 DNA, CDR3 protein. The D gene is left open where the match is weak. Where a row states a size, it is once, few, many or the class of an expanded clone; other rows omit it.

D gene: TRBD2; J gene: TRBJ2-3; clone size: few; V gene: TRBV20-1; CDR3 length: 17; CDR3 DNA: TGCAGTGCTAACCTAGCGGGGGCGCGTCCCCATTCAGATACGCAGTATTTT; CDR3 protein: CSANLAGARPHSDTQYF
D gene: NA; J gene: TRBJ2-1; clone size: few; V gene: TRBV6-5; CDR3 length: 19; CDR3 DNA: TGTGCCAGCAGTTATGGTGTGGCCCCAAGCTCATGTTGGTGCAATGAGCAGTTCTTC; CDR3 protein: CASSYGVAPSSCWCNEQFF
D gene: TRBD2; J gene: TRBJ2-7; clone size: NA; V gene: TRBV7-9; CDR3 length: 15; CDR3 DNA: TGTGCCAGCAGCCCCCGTATAGCGGGGGCCTACGAGCAGTACTTC; CDR3 protein: CASSPRIAGAYEQYF
D gene: NA; J gene: TRBJ2-5; clone size: NA; V gene: TRBV11-2; CDR3 length: 13; CDR3 DNA: TGTGCCAGCAGCTTAGCTTCCTCGGAGACCCAGTACTTC; CDR3 protein: CASSLASSETQYF
D gene: NA; J gene: TRBJ2-5; clone size: NA; V gene: TRBV4-2; CDR3 length: 12; CDR3 DNA: TGTGCCGGCAGCCAAGATTTGGAGACCCAGTACTTC; CDR3 protein: CAGSQDLETQYF
D gene: NA; J gene: TRBJ1-6; clone size: NA; V gene: TRBV15; CDR3 length: 17; CDR3 DNA: TGTGCCACCAGCAGAGTTAGAGGAATAGGAAAGAATTCACCCCTCCACTTT; CDR3 protein: CATSRVRGIGKNSPLHF
D gene: TRBD2; J gene: TRBJ2-1; clone size: few; V gene: TRBV12-3/TRBV12-4; CDR3 length: 17; CDR3 DNA: TGTGCCAGCAGTTTTTTCCGAACTAGCGGTTCCTACAATGAGCAGTTCTTC; CDR3 protein: CASSFFRTSGSYNEQFF
D gene: NA; J gene: TRBJ2-7; clone size: NA; V gene: TRBV5-1; CDR3 length: 14; CDR3 DNA: TGCGCCAGCAGTCCCCATACATACGGCTACGAGCAGTACTTC; CDR3 protein: CASSPHTYGYEQYF
D gene: NA; J gene: TRBJ2-7; clone size: many; V gene: TRBV7-2; CDR3 length: 13; CDR3 DNA: TGTGCCAGCAGCTTTCTCGTATCCTACGAGCAGTACTTC; CDR3 protein: CASSFLVSYEQYF
D gene: TRBD2; J gene: TRBJ2-5; clone size: NA; V gene: TRBV7-7; CDR3 length: 16; CDR3 DNA: TGTGCCAACAGCTTAACACTAGCGGGGCCTCAAGAGACCCAGTACTTC; CDR3 protein: CANSLTLAGPQETQYF
D gene: NA; J gene: TRBJ2-7; clone size: NA; V gene: TRBV10-2; CDR3 length: 16; CDR3 DNA: TGCGCCAGCAGTGCGAGCTACTCCGACAGTTCCTACGAGCAGTACTTC; CDR3 protein: CASSASYSDSSYEQYF
D gene: NA; J gene: TRBJ2-1; clone size: NA; V gene: TRBV28; CDR3 length: 12; CDR3 DNA: TGTGCCAGCAGTTTAGACGTCAATGAGCAGTTCTTC; CDR3 protein: CASSLDVNEQFF
D gene: TRBD1; J gene: TRBJ2-3; clone size: NA; V gene: TRBV28; CDR3 length: 13; CDR3 DNA: TGTGCCAGCCGGGGGACAGGGGACGATACGCAGTATTTT; CDR3 protein: CASRGTGDDTQYF
D gene: NA; J gene: TRBJ2-7; clone size: NA; V gene: TRBV7-9; CDR3 length: 12; CDR3 DNA: TGTGCCAGCAGCTTCGGACTCGACGAGCAGTACTTC; CDR3 protein: CASSFGLDEQYF
D gene: NA; J gene: TRBJ2-3; clone size: NA; V gene: TRBV2; CDR3 length: 16; CDR3 DNA: TGTGCCAGCAGCAACACCCCGACCACAATAAGAGATACGCAGTATTTT; CDR3 protein: CASSNTPTTIRDTQYF
D gene: NA; J gene: TRBJ1-1; clone size: NA; V gene: TRBV4-2; CDR3 length: 11; CDR3 DNA: TGTGCCAGCTCCGCCGGGCGATTGGCTTTCTTT; CDR3 protein: CASSAGRLAFF
D gene: NA; J gene: TRBJ2-7; clone size: NA; V gene: TRBV5-1; CDR3 length: 15; CDR3 DNA: TGCGCCAGCAGCTTCTCCCCGGGGGCCCCCTACGAGCAGTACTTC; CDR3 protein: CASSFSPGAPYEQYF
D gene: TRBD1; J gene: TRBJ2-1; clone size: NA; V gene: TRBV3-1; CDR3 length: 15; CDR3 DNA: TGTGCCAGAAGCCTGCGGACAGGGGTTTACGGTGAGCAGTTCTTC; CDR3 protein: CARSLRTGVYGEQFF
D gene: TRBD1; J gene: TRBJ2-2; clone size: NA; V gene: TRBV6-5; CDR3 length: 15; CDR3 DNA: TGTGCCAGCAGAAGAGGGGGCCGGGACACCGGGGAGCTGTTTTTT; CDR3 protein: CASRRGGRDTGELFF
D gene: NA; J gene: TRBJ1-2; clone size: NA; V gene: TRBV7-9; CDR3 length: 14; CDR3 DNA: TGTGCCAGCAGCCCCGGGGGGGCGTTTAATGGCTACACCTTC; CDR3 protein: CASSPGGAFNGYTF
D gene: NA; J gene: TRBJ2-7; clone size: NA; V gene: TRBV20-1; CDR3 length: 15; CDR3 DNA: TGCAGTGCTAGAGAGTATCAACCCGGGCGCTACGAGCAGTACTTC; CDR3 protein: CSAREYQPGRYEQYF
D gene: NA; J gene: TRBJ1-2; clone size: NA; V gene: TRBV5-1; CDR3 length: 13; CDR3 DNA: TGCGCCAGCAGCCAGGGTAATATACATGGCTACACCTTC; CDR3 protein: CASSQGNIHGYTF
D gene: NA; J gene: TRBJ2-7; clone size: few; V gene: TRBV12-3/TRBV12-4; CDR3 length: 14; CDR3 DNA: TGTGCCAGCAGTTTCGACGCGATTTCCTACGAGCAGTACTTC; CDR3 protein: CASSFDAISYEQYF
D gene: NA; J gene: TRBJ1-1; clone size: NA; V gene: TRBV9; CDR3 length: 14; CDR3 DNA: TGTGCCAGCAGACCGGACGCAACCAACACTGAAGCTTTCTTT; CDR3 protein: CASRPDATNTEAFF
D gene: NA; J gene: TRBJ2-5; clone size: few; V gene: TRBV4-2; CDR3 length: 14; CDR3 DNA: TGTGCCAGCAGCCAAGGAAAGGGACAAGAGACCCAGTACTTC; CDR3 protein: CASSQGKGQETQYF